This is a list of T cell receptor beta chains from one sample in a study of technical replicates of blood from several donors. The data were produced by immunoSEQ multiplex PCR, yet TCRdb's version contains in-frame clones alone and is incomplete. The table lists tens of thousands of clones, around 89% of them singletons, with 3.5% to 5% in the top ten. Material: PBMCs. The source of these receptors is a human donor in good health. Some clones in this sample may be carry-over from other donors' samples. CDR3s include the opening cysteine and the closing phenylalanine or tryptophan. D genes are given only for firm matches. Size is stated for part of the rows, as once, few or many counts, or as a class when the clone is expanded.

d_call	clone_size	j_call	v_call	cdr3_nt	cdr3_aa
.	once	TRBJ2-7	TRBV11-2	TGTGCCAGCAGCCTGGGGGCGGGGGAGACCTACGAGCAGTACTTC	CASSLGAGETYEQYF
.	.	TRBJ2-7	TRBV11-2	TGTGCCAGCAGCCCGAGGCCCAGGGACTTCGAGCAGTACTTC	CASSPRPRDFEQYF
.	.	TRBJ1-1	TRBV6-5	TGTGCCAGCAGTCCCGGGGGGGGATGGACTGAAGCTTTCTTT	CASSPGGGWTEAFF
TRBD1	.	TRBJ2-1	TRBV11-1	TGTGCCAGCAGCTTGGGGACAGCGTCCTACAATGAGCAGTTCTTC	CASSLGTASYNEQFF
.	.	TRBJ1-1	TRBV7-9	TGTGCCAGCAGGGACCAGGGGAACACTGAAGCTTTCTTT	CASRDQGNTEAFF
TRBD2	.	TRBJ2-3	TRBV2	TGTGCCAGCAGTGAAATGCTTCGACTAGCTAGCACAGATACGCAGTATTTT	CASSEMLRLASTDTQYF
.	.	TRBJ2-2	TRBV4-3	TGCGCCAGCAGCCAAGATGGCGCAGGGGCCGCGATAAACACCGGGGAGCTGTTTTTT	CASSQDGAGAAINTGELFF
.	.	TRBJ2-7	TRBV21-1	TGTGCCAGCAGCACCCACACCGCCGGGACTAGCGACTCCGGCCCCTACGAGCAGTACTTC	CASSTHTAGTSDSGPYEQYF
.	.	TRBJ1-2	TRBV19	TGTGCCAGTAGTATAGTCACTGACAGCTATGGCTACACCTTC	CASSIVTDSYGYTF
.	once	TRBJ1-1	TRBV9	TGTGCCAGCAGTAAATTCGGGGGACCGAACACTGAAGCTTTCTTT	CASSKFGGPNTEAFF
.	.	TRBJ2-4	TRBV5-6	TGTGCCAGCAGCCCGGACAGTCCCGAGGGCATTCAGTACTTC	CASSPDSPEGIQYF
.	.	TRBJ2-7	TRBV10-3	TGTGCCATCAATCGGGGAGGTGCGGCTAGAGAGCAGTACTTC	CAINRGGAAREQYF
.	.	TRBJ2-3	TRBV7-8	TGTGCCAGCAGATCGGGGGGCACAGATACGCAGTATTTT	CASRSGGTDTQYF
.	.	TRBJ1-1	TRBV5-1	TGCGCCAGCTCCCCGGCGGTGAACACTGAAGCTTTCTTT	CASSPAVNTEAFF
.	.	TRBJ1-2	TRBV18	TGTGCCAGCTCACCACAACGGGACTATGGCTACACCTTC	CASSPQRDYGYTF
TRBD2	once	TRBJ2-2	TRBV2	TGTGCCAGCAGCAGGACTAGCCAAAAGGCCGGGGAGCTGTTTTTT	CASSRTSQKAGELFF
.	.	TRBJ1-2	TRBV6-7	TGTGCCAGTATCGATGACAGCAACTATGGCTACACCTTC	CASIDDSNYGYTF
.	.	TRBJ2-7	TRBV9	TGTGCCAGCAGCGTAGCTACAGGCTCCTACGAGCAGTACTTC	CASSVATGSYEQYF
.	.	TRBJ2-1	TRBV7-3	TGTGCCAGCAGCGGTGGCGGGGCCTCCAACAATGAGCAGTTCTTC	CASSGGGASNNEQFF
TRBD1	.	TRBJ2-7	TRBV11-2	TGTGCCAGCAGCTATACAGGGGTCGCCTACGAGCAGTACTTC	CASSYTGVAYEQYF
.	.	TRBJ2-7	TRBV6-5	TGTGCCAGCAGTTACTCGGGGCTAGGTCCCGTCGGCGAGCAGTACTTC	CASSYSGLGPVGEQYF
.	.	TRBJ2-7	TRBV21-1	TGTGCCAGCAGCAAAGGGGGGAGTCGGACAGTCAGGAGCTCCTACGAGCAGTACTTC	CASSKGGSRTVRSSYEQYF
.	once	TRBJ1-5	TRBV19	TGTGCCAGTAGTATAGGGGCAGGGTCGTTTCAGCCCCAGCATTTT	CASSIGAGSFQPQHF
TRBD1	.	TRBJ1-3	TRBV4-3	TGCGCCAGCAGCCAAGATTGGGACAGCCCTGGAAACACCATATATTTT	CASSQDWDSPGNTIYF
.	.	TRBJ1-3	TRBV5-4	TGTGCCAGCAGACAAGACAGAACTGGAAACACCATATATTTT	CASRQDRTGNTIYF
TRBD2	.	TRBJ2-1	TRBV19	TGTGCCAGTAGTATAGGTGCGTTTAGCGGGAGGCCCTACAATGAGCAGTTCTTC	CASSIGAFSGRPYNEQFF
.	.	TRBJ2-3	TRBV7-9	TGTGCCAGCAGCCGACGCGGGACCCTGAAACTAGCAGATACGCAGTATTTT	CASSRRGTLKLADTQYF